The 20 T cell receptor beta chains given below trace back to one sample, sequenced in a study of blood T cell repertoires in COVID-19 (dated by TCRdb to the early 2020s). The receptor library was made with the immunoSEQ multiplex PCR assay. Not all clones reach the TCRdb copy of this immuneACCESS table, which keeps in-frame sequences only. Checked studies attribute under half of the gap to unresolved V genes and leave the rest unexplained. The sample records some 25,000 clones, roughly 80% of which are singletons. The top ten clonotypes cover about 53% of the sample. Sample: peripheral blood. The receptors were sampled from a man between 45 and 60 years old with active or convalescent COVID-19.

The chain combines TRBV4-2 with TRBJ2-6; unclear D gene. The CDR3 is 17 residues long. V was pared by 5 bases and J by 1 base, with 15 bases between. CDR1 and CDR2 from the germline V gene are LGHNA and YNFKEQ. The CDR3 nucleotides read TGTGCCAGCAGCTCACCCCCATGGGCTTCTGGGGCCAACGTCCTGACTTTC. Translating gives CASSSPPWASGANVLTF.

This clone was seen once. This chain uses TRBV5-4 with TRBJ1-4; TRBD1 matches at 7 bases. The V and J ends lost 0 bases and 7 bases, in that order; junction bases with no gene match: 15. CDR3 length: 18 amino acids. Germline lookup yields CDR1 SGHNT and CDR2 YYREEE (reference sequence). This chain's CDR3 is CASSLGPLGGAPGEKLFF. DNA of the CDR3: TGTGCCAGCAGCTTGGGCCCACTAGGGGGCGCACCGGGTGAAAAACTGTTTTTT.

The rearrangement uses TRBV7-9 and TRBJ2-1; D is undetermined. The CDR3 runs to 13 residues. Trimming removed 3 bases at V and 9 bases at J, with 12 bases between. Germline CDR1 SEHNR, CDR2 FQNEAQ (reference sequence). The CDR3 DNA sequence: TGTGCCAGCAGCTTTGATGGCATTGTTGAGCAGTTCTTC. It yields the protein CASSFDGIVEQFF.

The chain joins TRBV2 to TRBJ2-5; perhaps TRBD2 as D (5 bases). V was shortened by 4 bases and J by 5 bases, with 8 bases between the two germline ends. Germline V lookup: CDR1 SNHLY, CDR2 FYNNEI. This CDR3 contains 12 residues. The CDR3 sequence: CASSGTRETQYF. Written as DNA, the CDR3 is TGTGCCAGCAGTGGGACTCGGGAGACCCAGTACTTC.

The chain couples TRBV9 to TRBJ2-3, with 8 bases that match TRBD2. The germline V gene encodes CDR1 SGDLS and CDR2 YYNGEE. The CDR3 has 15 amino acids. The ends lost 4 bases at V and 2 bases at J; junction bases unmatched: 6. CDR3 in amino acids: CASSPTSGDTDTQYF. Here the CDR3 DNA reads TGTGCCAGCAGCCCCACTAGCGGAGACACAGATACGCAGTATTTT.

The genes are TRBV5-8 and TRBJ2-3, with D possibly being TRBD2 (6 bases). In germline, CDR1 is SGHTS, CDR2 YDEGEE. V was trimmed by 4 bases and J by 7 bases, leaving 22 bases between them. The CDR3 is made up of 16 amino acids. Here the CDR3 reads CASSGFTSNPPHTQYF. The DNA for the CDR3 is TGTGCCAGCAGCGGTTTCACTAGCAACCCTCCACATACGCAGTATTTT.

This chain links TRBV11-1 with TRBJ2-7; D gene unclear. CDR3 length: 15 residues. Germline V gives CDR1 SGHAT, CDR2 FQDESV (reference sequence). Between the trimmed V and J ends, which lost 6 bases and 1 base, there was a span of 16 bases. CDR3 amino acids: CASRQVAFQSYEQYF. The CDR3, as DNA: TGTGCCAGCAGGCAGGTCGCGTTCCAGTCCTACGAGCAGTACTTC.

V is TRBV30 and J is TRBJ1-4, with D uncertain. Germline V gene sequence: CDR1 GTSNPN, CDR2 SVGIG (reference sequence). This CDR3 region has 14 residues. Trimming shortened V by 0 bases and J by 7 bases, and 12 bases separated the two germline ends. In DNA form, the CDR3 reads TGTGCCTGGAGTGTACCGGGAAATGGTGAAAAACTGTTTTTT. Its translation: CAWSVPGNGEKLFF. The full variable domain, in which reference TRBV30 and TRBJ1-4 provide the parts outside the CDR3, is SQTIHQWPATLVQPVGSPLSLECTVEGTSNPNLYWYRQAAGRGLQLLFYSVGIGQISSEVPQNLSASRPQDRQFILSSKKLLLSDSGFYLCAWSVPGNGEKLFFGSGTQLSVL.

This clone rates as medium-sized. This rearrangement joins TRBV19 to TRBJ2-1, with 7 nucleotides matching TRBD1. The CDR3 spans 13 residues. Germline CDR1 LNHDA, CDR2 SQIVND (reference sequence). Germline trimming cut 6 bases from V and 6 bases from J; bases unmatched to any gene: 5. CDR3 sequence (DNA): TGTGCCAGTAGGAGGGACAGTACCAATGAGCAGTTCTTC. This codes for CASRRDSTNEQFF. The complete variable domain, with remaining parts taken from reference TRBV19 and TRBJ2-1, reads DGGITQSPKYLFRKEGQNVTLSCEQNLNHDAMYWYRQDPGQGLRLIYYSQIVNDFQKGDIAEGYSVSREKKESFPLTVTSAQKNPTAFYLCASRRDSTNEQFFGPGTRLTVL.

CDR3 in amino acids: CSVEGVRGTVNTEAFF. The CDR3 DNA follows: TGCAGCGTTGAAGGAGTGCGCGGGACAGTGAACACTGAAGCTTTCTTT. This rearrangement joins TRBV29-1 to TRBJ1-1, with 7 bases matching TRBD1. CDR3 length equals 16 residues. The J segment lost 0 bases and the V segment lost 1 base, leaving 8 bases of the junction unmatched. The V gene's germline CDR1 is SQVTM and CDR2 ANQGSEA.

This chain links TRBV7-2 with TRBJ2-1; D gene uncertain. V was pared by 3 bases and J by 2 bases, with 14 bases between. Germline V gene sequence: CDR1 SGHTA, CDR2 FQGNSA. CDR3 length: 16 amino acids. The CDR3 reads CASSLFGTTAYNEQFF. In DNA form, the CDR3 reads TGTGCCAGCAGCTTGTTCGGTACTACGGCCTACAATGAGCAGTTCTTC.

The chain couples TRBV27 to TRBJ1-2; no clear D gene. The CDR3 has 12 amino acids. CDR1 and CDR2 from the germline V gene are MNHEY and SMNVEV (reference sequence). V lost 5 bases and J 6 bases, leaving 10 bases between the germline ends. The CDR3 DNA reads as TGTGCCAGCAGTGCGGGCAGAAATGGCTACACCTTC. As protein: CASSAGRNGYTF.

The chain has TRBV3-1 (or the pseudogene TRBV3-2) and TRBJ2-2, with D perhaps TRBD2 (5 bases). There are 16 residues in the CDR3. The germline V gene encodes CDR1 LGHDT and CDR2 YNNKEL (reference sequence). V was trimmed by 1 base and J by 0 bases, leaving 9 bases between them. This chain's CDR3 is CASSQGWRSNTGELFF. The CDR3 coding sequence is TGTGCCAGCAGCCAAGGCTGGAGGTCGAACACCGGGGAGCTGTTTTTT.

The chain carries TRBV5-1 and TRBJ2-2, with D perhaps TRBD2 (6 bases). The CDR3 extends over 15 amino acids. Germline-derived CDR1 and CDR2 are SGHRS and YFSETQ. The V and J ends lost 1 base and 5 bases respectively, with 12 bases between them. The CDR3 region is CASSLFGLRTGELFF. CDR3 bases: TGCGCCAGCAGCTTGTTTGGACTAAGGACCGGGGAGCTGTTTTTT.

The rearrangement joins TRBV20-1 to TRBJ1-2; D may be TRBD1 (5 bases). The CDR3 length is 10 residues. V shed 5 bases and J shed 12 bases, with 13 bases lying between them. CDR1 is DFQATT and CDR2 is SNEGSKA in the germline V gene (reference sequence). The CDR3 sequence is CSAWGGVHTF. The CDR3 nucleotides are TGCAGTGCTTGGGGGGGGGTCCACACCTTC.

The chain links TRBV5-4 to TRBJ2-4; 11 positions agree with TRBD1. The CDR3 runs to 17 residues. Germline CDR1 and CDR2: SGHNT and YYREEE (reference sequence). V lost 4 bases and J lost 6; bases outside the gene matches: 12. CDR3 sequence reads: CASSPRTGGYIGNIQYF. The CDR3 bases are TGTGCCAGCAGCCCGCGGACAGGGGGCTATATCGGAAACATTCAGTACTTC. The full variable domain, its missing parts supplied by reference TRBV5-4 and TRBJ2-4, is ETGVTQSPTHLIKTRGQQVTLRCSSQSGHNTVSWYQQALGQGPQFIFQYYREEENGRGNFPPRFSGLQFPNYSSELNVNALELDDSALYLCASSPRTGGYIGNIQYFGAGTRLSVL.

The V call is TRBV19, the J call TRBJ2-3; 11 bases agree with TRBD2. CDR1 is LNHDA and CDR2 is SQIVND in the germline V gene (reference sequence). V shed 3 bases, J shed 2 bases, and the junction held 1 base outside the gene matches. This CDR3 is 15 amino acids long. This CDR3 reads CASSMGLADTDTQYF. The CDR3 nucleotides are TGTGCCAGTAGTATGGGACTAGCGGACACAGATACGCAGTATTTT.

This chain joins TRBV5-1 and TRBJ2-1; tentative D call: TRBD2 (6 bases). Germline V gives CDR1 SGHRS, CDR2 YFSETQ. V lost 0 bases and J 10 bases, leaving 11 bases between the germline ends. The CDR3 runs 13 residues. In DNA form, the CDR3 reads TGCGCCAGCAGCTTGGTTGCGGGGAGGGAGCAGTTCTTC. It is translated as CASSLVAGREQFF.

This chain connects TRBV19 to TRBJ2-7; 9 bases map to TRBD2. The CDR3 is 12 residues long. Germline lookup yields CDR1 LNHDA and CDR2 SQIVND (reference sequence). J lost 3 bases, V lost 8 bases, and 2 bases had no gene match. In DNA form, the CDR3 reads TGTGCCAGTGGGACTAGCCTCTACGAGCAGTACTTC. Its protein is CASGTSLYEQYF.

This clone appeared a single time. The V and J genes are TRBV4-1 and TRBJ2-5, with TRBD1 as a possible D gene (6 bases). Germline loops: CDR1 MGHRA, CDR2 YSYEKL. The CDR3 sequence is 15 residues long. Deletions cut 0 bases from V and 3 bases from J, with 11 bases between. The CDR3 sequence: CASSQEGHREETQYF. The CDR3 region has the DNA TGCGCCAGCAGCCAAGAAGGCCACAGGGAAGAGACCCAGTACTTC.